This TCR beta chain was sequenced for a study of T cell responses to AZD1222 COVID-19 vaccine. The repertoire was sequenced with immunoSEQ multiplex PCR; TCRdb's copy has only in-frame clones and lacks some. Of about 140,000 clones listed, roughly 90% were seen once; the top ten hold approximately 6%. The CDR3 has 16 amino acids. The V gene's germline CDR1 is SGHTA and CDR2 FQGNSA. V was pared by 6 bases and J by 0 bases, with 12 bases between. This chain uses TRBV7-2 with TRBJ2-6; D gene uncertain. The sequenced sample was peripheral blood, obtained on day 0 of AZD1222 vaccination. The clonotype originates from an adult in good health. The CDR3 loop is CASSFGHSSGANVLTF. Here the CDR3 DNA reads TGTGCCAGCAGTTTTGGTCACAGCTCTGGGGCCAACGTCCTGACTTTC.